The next 28 T cell receptor beta chains were all read from a single sample in a study of blood T cell repertoires in COVID-19. Sequenced by immunoSEQ multiplex PCR; TCRdb stores in-frame clones only, minus some. The sample lists some 200,000 clones; about 90% were seen once. Specimen: PBMCs or T cells enriched from blood (not recorded which). All receptors derive from a woman aged 25 to 39 who had recovered from COVID-19.

The chain joins TRBV11-3 to TRBJ2-3, with TRBD2 identical over 9 bases. With V trimmed by 2 bases and J by 5 bases, 5 bases remained unmatched. CDR1 and CDR2 (germline): SGHNT, YENEEA. The CDR3 spans 15 residues. The CDR3 region has the DNA TGTGCCAGCAGCTTAAAGGGACTAGCATTAGATACGCAGTATTTT. It yields the protein CASSLKGLALDTQYF.

This clone has more than one count but fewer than ten. The chain links TRBV19 to TRBJ1-1; D gene ambiguous. This CDR3 has 14 amino acids. The germline V gene encodes CDR1 LNHDA and CDR2 SQIVND (reference sequence). Trimming removed 5 bases at V and 6 bases at J, with 16 bases between. The CDR3 reads CASSRPARGAEAFF. The CDR3 DNA follows: TGTGCCAGTAGTCGCCCGGCACGAGGAGCTGAAGCTTTCTTT.

The chain links TRBV30 to TRBJ1-5; tentative D call: TRBD1 (5 bases). Trimming took off 2 bases at V and 4 bases at J, with 9 bases between the two ends. Germline lookup yields CDR1 GTSNPN and CDR2 SVGIG (reference sequence). The CDR3 has 13 residues. The CDR3 DNA reads TGTGCCTGGAGTACGGGGGGGAATCAGCCCCAGCATTTT. This gives the protein CAWSTGGNQPQHF.

The chain links TRBV7-9 to TRBJ1-2; D gene ambiguous. Trimming removed 2 bases at V and 8 bases at J, with 12 bases between. CDR3 size: 13 residues. Per the germline V gene, CDR1 is SEHNR and CDR2 is FQNEAQ (reference sequence). CDR3 residues: CASSLKAAEGYTF. CDR3 bases: TGTGCCAGCAGCTTAAAGGCGGCGGAGGGCTACACCTTC.

This chain uses TRBV3-1 (or the pseudogene TRBV3-2) with TRBJ2-1; the D gene is possibly TRBD1 (5 bases). Germline V CDR1 and CDR2: LGHDT, YNNKEL (reference sequence). This CDR3 comprises 14 residues. Trimming cost V 3 bases and J 5 bases, with 11 bases left between them. The CDR3 DNA reads TGTGCCAGCAGCCATTGGTCCAGGGACAATGAGCAGTTCTTC. The encoded protein is CASSHWSRDNEQFF.

The V and J genes are TRBV30 and TRBJ1-4; D unresolved. With 0 bases removed from V and 0 bases from J, the gap between germline ends came to 11 bases. This CDR3 comprises 16 residues. Germline-derived CDR1 and CDR2 are GTSNPN and SVGIG (reference sequence). The CDR3 is CAWSVGSFATNEKLFF. DNA for the CDR3: TGTGCCTGGAGTGTAGGTAGCTTTGCAACTAATGAAAAACTGTTTTTT.

V is TRBV19 and J is TRBJ2-7; D is possibly TRBD1 (5 bases). V lost 0 bases, J lost 2 bases, and 17 bases lay in between. The CDR3 covers 17 residues. The germline V gene encodes CDR1 LNHDA and CDR2 SQIVND (reference sequence). The CDR3 coding sequence is TGTGCCAGTAGTATAGATCTAAGGGGTCAAGACACCTACGAGCAGTACTTC. It translates to CASSIDLRGQDTYEQYF.

The rearrangement joins TRBV19 to TRBJ1-2; D is ambiguous. Per germline, CDR1 LNHDA and CDR2 SQIVND (reference sequence). The CDR3 sequence is 13 residues long. V was pared by 0 bases and J by 3 bases, with 5 bases between. The CDR3 spells CASSIENYYGYTF. DNA of the CDR3: TGTGCCAGTAGTATAGAGAACTACTATGGCTACACCTTC.

The chain carries TRBV6-6 and TRBJ2-7; TRBD2 aligns across 13 bases. Looked up from germline, CDR1 is MNHNY and CDR2 is SVGAGI (reference sequence). V gave up 2 bases and J gave up 4 bases; unmatched junction bases: 2. CDR3 size: 15 residues. Here the CDR3 DNA reads TGTGCCAGCAGTTACCGGACTAGCGGGAGTTACGAGCAGTACTTC. It encodes CASSYRTSGSYEQYF.

The chain has TRBV4-2 and TRBJ2-7; TRBD1 aligns across 7 bases. Germline CDR1 is LGHNA and CDR2 is YNFKEQ. Trimming cost V 3 bases and J 3 bases; bases outside gene matches: 11. CDR3 length equals 16 residues. CDR3 residues: CASSQSGTEADYEQYF. In DNA, the CDR3 is TGTGCCAGCAGCCAGTCCGGGACAGAAGCGGACTACGAGCAGTACTTC.

The J gene is TRBJ1-5, the V gene TRBV19; D is uncertain. The CDR3 consists of 14 residues. Trimming cost V 8 bases and J 0 bases, with 11 bases left between them. The germline CDR1 and CDR2 sequences are LNHDA and SQIVND (reference sequence). This CDR3 reads CASARKYSNQPQHF. The CDR3, as DNA: TGTGCCAGTGCTAGAAAGTATAGCAATCAGCCCCAGCATTTT.

This clone was observed many times. The CDR3 is CASSQTVNSPLHF. CDR3 bases: TGTGCCAGCAGTCAGACAGTGAATTCACCCCTCCACTTT. The chain is built from TRBV2 and TRBJ1-6; possible D gene TRBD1, 5 bases. This CDR3 contains 13 residues. Trimming shortened V by 5 bases and J by 7 bases, and 9 bases separated the two germline ends. Germline-derived CDR1 and CDR2 are SNHLY and FYNNEI.

The chain is built from TRBV9 and TRBJ1-1; D call uncertain. V lost 1 base, J lost 0 bases, and 4 bases lay in between. The CDR3 has 13 amino acids. The germline CDR1 and CDR2 sequences are SGDLS and YYNGEE. The CDR3 region is CASSVQVNTEAFF. The CDR3 coding sequence is TGTGCCAGCAGCGTACAGGTGAACACTGAAGCTTTCTTT.

V is TRBV6-5 and J is TRBJ1-2; 7 positions agree with TRBD1. Trimming removed 5 bases from V and 8 bases from J; junction bases left unmatched: 5. Germline CDR1 reads MNHEY; CDR2 reads SVGAGI. The CDR3 has 12 amino acids. The CDR3 DNA reads as TGTGCCAGCAGTCTTCAGGGGGACGGCTACACCTTC. Translated: CASSLQGDGYTF.

The chain uses TRBV5-6 and TRBJ2-2; 8 bases fit TRBD1. The length of the CDR3 is 17 residues. Germline V lookup: CDR1 SGHDT, CDR2 YYEEEE. V shed 3 bases and J 0 bases; nucleotides not matched to a gene: 7. CDR3 protein: CASSSLGTGANTGELFF. The DNA of the CDR3 is TGTGCCAGCAGCTCTTTGGGGACAGGCGCGAACACCGGGGAGCTGTTTTTT.

The V gene is TRBV6-2 or TRBV6-3, the J gene TRBJ2-7; TRBD1 might be the D (5 bases). V shed 5 bases and J shed 0 bases, with 20 bases lying between them. The CDR3 covers 17 residues. Germline-derived CDR1 and CDR2 are MNHEY and SVGEGT. Here the CDR3 reads CASSQWRGRTSSYEQYF. The DNA of the CDR3 is TGTGCCAGCAGTCAGTGGAGAGGCAGGACAAGCTCCTACGAGCAGTACTTC.

V and J are TRBV5-1 and TRBJ2-5; 9 positions agree with TRBD1. V was clipped by 3 bases and J by 5 bases; unmatched bases: 5. CDR3 size: 14 residues. Per germline, CDR1 SGHRS and CDR2 YFSETQ. The CDR3 loop reads CASSSGQGGETQYF. DNA for the CDR3: TGCGCCAGCAGCTCGGGACAGGGTGGTGAGACCCAGTACTTC.

The chain carries TRBV7-9 and TRBJ1-5, with 9 bases matching TRBD1. The CDR3 consists of 14 residues. From germline, CDR1 is SEHNR and CDR2 FQNEAQ (reference sequence). Trimming took 5 bases from V and 4 from J; bases not matched to a gene: 3. The chain's CDR3 is CASSTGGTNQPQHF. DNA for the CDR3: TGTGCCAGCAGCACAGGGGGCACAAATCAGCCCCAGCATTTT. Using reference TRBV7-9 and TRBJ1-5 for the parts outside the CDR3, the full variable domain is DTGVSQNPRHKITKRGQNVTFRCDPISEHNRLYWYRQTLGQGPEFLTYFQNEAQLEKSRLLSDRFSAERPKGSFSTLEIQRTEQGDSAMYLCASSTGGTNQPQHFGDGTRLSIL.

The V gene is TRBV7-9, the J gene TRBJ1-1, with TRBD1 identical over 8 bases. The CDR3 consists of 15 residues. Trimming took 0 bases from V and 5 from J; bases not matched to a gene: 5. Germline CDR1 reads SEHNR; CDR2 reads FQNEAQ (reference sequence). CDR3 in amino acids: CASSLADRGLTEAFF. The CDR3 DNA follows: TGTGCCAGCAGCTTAGCCGACAGGGGACTTACTGAAGCTTTCTTT.

The rearrangement joins TRBV5-1 to TRBJ1-2; TRBD1 aligns across 7 bases. The germline V gene encodes CDR1 SGHRS and CDR2 YFSETQ. V trimming: 0 bases; J trimming: 8 bases; junction bases outside the gene matches: 7. The CDR3 has 14 amino acids. CDR3 nucleotide sequence: TGCGCCAGCAGCTTGGCCGAAGGGGACAGAGGCTACACCTTC. Its translation: CASSLAEGDRGYTF.

The CDR3 nucleotides are TGTGCCAGTAGTGTGGGGGGGATGACCCCCAATCAGCCCCAGCATTTT. Its protein is CASSVGGMTPNQPQHF. The V gene is TRBV19, the J gene TRBJ1-5; D might be TRBD1 (5 bases). The ends were cut back, 5 bases at V and 3 bases at J, with 17 bases in the middle. From germline, CDR1 is LNHDA and CDR2 SQIVND (reference sequence). The CDR3 is 16 residues long.

The chain carries TRBV4-2 and TRBJ2-7, with a weak D call TRBD1 (5 bases). V lost 3 bases to trimming and J lost 2 bases, with 8 bases between them. In germline, CDR1 is LGHNA, CDR2 YNFKEQ. CDR3 size: 13 residues. CDR3 region: CASSQETAYEQYF. CDR3 sequence (DNA): TGTGCCAGCAGCCAGGAGACAGCCTACGAGCAGTACTTC.

This clone came up a few times. The gene calls are TRBV2 and TRBJ2-4; no reliable D call. V was shortened by 4 bases and J by 8 bases, with 12 bases between the two germline ends. This CDR3 is 13 amino acids long. The germline V gene encodes CDR1 SNHLY and CDR2 FYNNEI. CDR3 sequence reads: CASSVRPADIQYF. Written as DNA, the CDR3 is TGTGCCAGCAGTGTGCGACCCGCGGACATTCAGTACTTC.

The chain joins TRBV9 to TRBJ2-3, with 11 bases aligning to TRBD1. V lost 4 bases to trimming and J lost 6 bases; unmatched junction nucleotides: 16. The germline CDR1 and CDR2 sequences are SGDLS and YYNGEE. The CDR3 is made up of 18 amino acids. This CDR3 is CASSPLSPGQGVLDTQYF. The CDR3 DNA reads as TGTGCCAGCAGCCCCCTAAGTCCGGGACAGGGGGTCTTGGATACGCAGTATTTT.

This chain's CDR3 is CASSLVAYNEQFF. Written as DNA, the CDR3 is TGTGCCAGCAGCTTAGTCGCCTACAATGAGCAGTTCTTC. The chain uses TRBV7-2 and TRBJ2-1; D remains ambiguous. Germline CDR1 is SGHTA and CDR2 is FQGNSA. V gave up 1 base and J gave up 2 bases, with 3 bases separating them. The length of the CDR3 is 13 residues.

The V and J genes are TRBV30 and TRBJ2-5, with 12 positions matching TRBD2. This CDR3 region has 14 residues. J was trimmed by 5 bases and V by 4 bases; bases with no gene match: 5. Germline loops: CDR1 GTSNPN, CDR2 SVGIG (reference sequence). CDR3 bases: TGTGCCTGGAATCGGCTAGCGGGAGGGGAGACCCAGTACTTC. Translation: CAWNRLAGGETQYF.

The V and J genes are TRBV6-1 and TRBJ2-7; TRBD1 agrees at 8 bases. There are 14 residues in the CDR3. The J segment lost 4 bases and the V segment lost 1 base, leaving 3 bases of the junction unmatched. Germline loops: CDR1 MNHNS, CDR2 SASEGT. The DNA for the CDR3 is TGTGCCAGCAGTGAAGGCTACAGGGGGTACGAGCAGTACTTC. Translated, it gives CASSEGYRGYEQYF.

The table lists this clone with a count of one. The V and J genes are TRBV7-2 and TRBJ1-2; D uncertain. CDR1 SGHTA and CDR2 FQGNSA come from the germline V gene. CDR3 length equals 14 residues. V lost 1 base to trimming and J lost 0 bases, with 6 bases between them. In DNA, the CDR3 is TGTGCCAGCAGCTTAGGTCCCACTAACTATGGCTACACCTTC. It specifies CASSLGPTNYGYTF.